This T cell receptor (beta chain) is drawn from a study of T cell responses to AZD1222 COVID-19 vaccine. The study, taken as a whole, reports: After the peak T cell response, and only then, were repertoires sampled.

Some clones are missing from TCRdb's copy, which holds only in-frame ones; the method was immunoSEQ multiplex PCR. This table has around 88,000 clones, 70% to 90% appearing once. The germline CDR1 and CDR2 sequences are SGDLS and YYNGEE. The V end was cut by 2 bases, the J end by 4 bases, with 9 bases between. The CDR3 runs to 13 residues. A remark on this clone: Its antigen remains unidentified.

The sample consisted of peripheral blood, taken on day 0 of AZD1222 vaccination. This clonotype was sampled from an adult in good health. V gene TRBV9 combines with J gene TRBJ2-5; D unclear. CDR3 amino acids: CASSVSGIETQYF. CDR3 in DNA: TGTGCCAGCAGCGTTTCGGGTATAGAGACCCAGTACTTC.